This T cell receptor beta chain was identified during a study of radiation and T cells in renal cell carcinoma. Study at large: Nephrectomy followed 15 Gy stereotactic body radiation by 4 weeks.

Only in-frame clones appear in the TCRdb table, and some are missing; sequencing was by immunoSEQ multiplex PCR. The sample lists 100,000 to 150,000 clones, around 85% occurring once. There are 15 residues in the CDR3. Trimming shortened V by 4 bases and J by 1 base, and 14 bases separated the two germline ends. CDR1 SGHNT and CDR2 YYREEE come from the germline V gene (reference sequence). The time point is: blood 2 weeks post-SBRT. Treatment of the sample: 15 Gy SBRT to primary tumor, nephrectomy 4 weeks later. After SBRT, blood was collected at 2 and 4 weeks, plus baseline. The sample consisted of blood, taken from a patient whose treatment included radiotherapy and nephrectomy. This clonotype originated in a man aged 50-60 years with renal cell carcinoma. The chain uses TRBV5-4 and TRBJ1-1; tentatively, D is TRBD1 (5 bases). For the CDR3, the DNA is TGTGCCAGCAGCCACGGCAGGGCTTCGAACACTGAAGCTTTCTTT. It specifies CASSHGRASNTEAFF.